The sequence of this T cell receptor (beta chain) was determined in a study of blood T cell repertoires in COVID-19. Study details: T cells, B-cell-depleted T cells, or PBMCs supplied cDNA or gDNA.

This CDR3 is 16 amino acids long. The germline CDR1 and CDR2 sequences are SGHNT and YYREEE (reference sequence). J gave up 3 bases and V 4 bases, and 11 bases lay outside the gene matches. This clone was observed a single time. Per the original methods: Amplification of reference gene primers provided the estimated nucleated cell counts. The table came from immunoSEQ multiplex PCR; TCRdb's copy has only in-frame clones and leaves some out. The V and J calls and clone size come from that table; D and trimming were worked out from the DNA. The sample has about 150,000 clones, approximately 90% seen once.

This TCR came from a man aged 55 to 69 with active or convalescent COVID-19. The chain joins TRBV5-4 to TRBJ2-7, with 9 positions matching TRBD1. Sequences were obtained from peripheral blood. CDR3 residues: CASSTATGGGIYEQYF. The CDR3 nucleotides are TGTGCCAGCAGCACGGCGACAGGGGGGGGCATCTACGAGCAGTACTTC.